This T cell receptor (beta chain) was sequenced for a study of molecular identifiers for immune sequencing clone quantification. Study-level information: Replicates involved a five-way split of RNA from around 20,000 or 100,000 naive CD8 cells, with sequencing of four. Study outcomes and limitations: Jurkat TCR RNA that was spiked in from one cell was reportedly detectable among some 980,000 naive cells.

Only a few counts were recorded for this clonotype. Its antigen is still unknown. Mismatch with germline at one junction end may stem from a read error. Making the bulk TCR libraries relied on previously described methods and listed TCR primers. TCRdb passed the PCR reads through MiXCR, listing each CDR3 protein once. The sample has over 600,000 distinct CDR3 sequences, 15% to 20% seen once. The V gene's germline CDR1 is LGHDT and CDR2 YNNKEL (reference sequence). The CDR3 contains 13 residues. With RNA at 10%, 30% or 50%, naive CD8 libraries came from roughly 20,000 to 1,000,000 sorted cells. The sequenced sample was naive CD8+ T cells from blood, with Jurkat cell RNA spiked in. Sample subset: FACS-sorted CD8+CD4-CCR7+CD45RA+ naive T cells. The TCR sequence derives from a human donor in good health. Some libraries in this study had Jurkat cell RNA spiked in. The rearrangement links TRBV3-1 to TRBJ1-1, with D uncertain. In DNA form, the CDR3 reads TGTGCCAGCACCCAACCGGAGGTGGGTGAAGCTTCCTTT. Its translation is CASTQPEVGEASF.